Listed below are T cell receptor beta chains from one sample, sequenced in a study of blood T cell repertoires in COVID-19. Here immunoSEQ multiplex PCR was the method, and the copy in TCRdb shows in-frame clones only, minus some. Among 350,000 to 550,000 clones listed, around 89% were seen once. The sequenced material came from peripheral blood. These receptors came from a young woman with acute or convalescent COVID-19. Each CDR3 is given with its conserved first and last residue. D genes are given only for firm matches. The size entry is marked missing in some rows and otherwise reads once, few, many or a size class.

d_call	v_call	clone_size	j_call	cdr3_nt	cdr3_aa
NA	TRBV2	NA	TRBJ2-5	TGTGCCAGCAGTGATGGACAGCAAGAGACCCAGTACTTC	CASSDGQQETQYF
TRBD1	TRBV7-8	NA	TRBJ2-7	TGTGCCAGCAGCTCGCGGACAGGGGTTTTCGAGCAGTACTTC	CASSSRTGVFEQYF
TRBD2	TRBV13	NA	TRBJ2-5	TGTGCCAGCAGCAACGCGGGGGGGCGGGAGACCCAGTACTTC	CASSNAGGRETQYF
NA	TRBV27	once	TRBJ1-6	TGTGCCAGCAGAGACAGTATAACCTCACCCCTCCACTTT	CASRDSITSPLHF
NA	TRBV10-3	once	TRBJ2-4	TGTGCCATCAGTCCTACGGACAGCTCCAAAAACATTCAGTACTTC	CAISPTDSSKNIQYF
NA	TRBV4-1	NA	TRBJ2-1	TGCGCCAGCAGCCAATGGCGGACAAACTACAATGAGCAGTTCTTC	CASSQWRTNYNEQFF
NA	TRBV28	NA	TRBJ2-7	TGTGCCAGCAGTTTCCATACATTCCCTTACGAGCAGTACTTC	CASSFHTFPYEQYF
NA	TRBV5-1	NA	TRBJ2-3	TGCGCCAGCAGCCTCCGGTCGAGGGAGGATACGCAGTATTTT	CASSLRSREDTQYF
TRBD2	TRBV9	NA	TRBJ2-1	TGTGCCAGCAGCCCGCGTTCGTGGCGGGGGGCCTACAATGAGCAGTTCTTC	CASSPRSWRGAYNEQFF
NA	TRBV7-9	NA	TRBJ2-1	TGTGCCAGCAGCTTCGGTTTTCCCCTACAGTTCTTC	CASSFGFPLQFF
TRBD1	TRBV3-1/TRBV3-2	NA	TRBJ1-1	TGTGCCAGCCTGGACAGGACGAACACTGAAGCTTTCTTT	CASLDRTNTEAFF
TRBD1	TRBV7-9	NA	TRBJ1-6	TGTGCCAGCAGCCCCCCCCCGGGACAGGGGACACCCCTCCACTTT	CASSPPPGQGTPLHF
NA	TRBV19	NA	TRBJ1-1	TGTGCCAGTAGTATAGGAGAAAGGGGGAATGAAGCTTTCTTT	CASSIGERGNEAFF
NA	TRBV9	few	TRBJ1-1	TGTGCCAGCAGCGGCGGACAATTGAACACTGAAGCTTTCTTT	CASSGGQLNTEAFF
NA	TRBV27	NA	TRBJ2-1	TGTGCCAGCAGTCCGGACAGACGTGGCTATGAGCAGTTCTTC	CASSPDRRGYEQFF
NA	TRBV6-6	once	TRBJ2-3	TGTGCCAGCTCCGGGGGAAAGAGAGATACGCAGTATTTT	CASSGGKRDTQYF
NA	TRBV20-1	NA	TRBJ2-5	TGCAGTGCTACCGAAGAGACCCAGTACTTC	CSATEETQYF
NA	TRBV3-1/TRBV3-2	NA	TRBJ1-2	TGTGCCAGCAGCCATGTATCAGGGAACTATGGCTACACCTTC	CASSHVSGNYGYTF
NA	TRBV13	NA	TRBJ2-7	TGTGCCAGCAGCTTGCCGGGGGAATCCTACGAGCAGTACTTC	CASSLPGESYEQYF
TRBD2	TRBV28	NA	TRBJ2-2	TGTGCCAGCATCGATTCGGGGCCTAGCGGGGGCCCCTGGTCGGCCGGGGAGCTGTTTTTT	CASIDSGPSGGPWSAGELFF
TRBD1	TRBV2	NA	TRBJ2-5	TGTGCCAGCAGTGGAACAGGGGGAGGCGAGACCCAGTACTTC	CASSGTGGGETQYF
NA	TRBV11-2	NA	TRBJ2-1	TGTGCCAGCAGCTTGCCGGGAGAGATATCCTACAATGAGCAGTTCTTC	CASSLPGEISYNEQFF
TRBD2	TRBV30	NA	TRBJ2-3	TGTGCCTGGAGTGTACGGGGACTAGGTAGTAGTACGCAGTATTTT	CAWSVRGLGSSTQYF